This TCR beta chain stems from a study of T-cell reconstitution after alpha-beta-depleted transplantation in children. Findings and caveats of the study: T cells produced anew were the main source of T-cell counts and diversity one year after transplant. At around two months after transplant, the alpha-beta T cells were reportedly derived from several hundred expanded clones that came from non-depleted graft cells. Surviving recipient T cells and thymic progenitors accounted for the high day-60 TCRbeta diversity observed in some patients.

Germline lookup yields CDR1 MDHEN and CDR2 SYDVKM. The CDR3 covers 14 residues. With 6 bases removed from V and 3 bases from J, the gap between germline ends came to 12 bases. Preparing the TCRbeta library involved the use of unique molecular identifiers. TCRdb used MiXCR to reprocess the PCR reads, holding one entry per CDR3 protein. The sample has about 300,000 distinct CDR3 sequences; around 10% are singletons. This clonotype was observed many times. The antigen remains unidentified. The specimen comprised PBMCs, sampled before TCRalphabeta/CD19-depleted stem cell transplant. This chain joins TRBV28 and TRBJ2-1; the D is unclear. This TCR was recovered from a boy younger than two with acute myeloid leukemia, due to receive a stem cell transplant. CDR3 protein: CASSWWTDYNEQFF. The DNA of the CDR3 is TGTGCCAGCAGCTGGTGGACGGACTACAATGAGCAGTTCTTC.